Listed here are 10 T cell receptor beta chains from one sample, sequenced in a study of monozygotic twins with inflammatory bowel disease. TCRdb reprocessed the 5' RACE reads, with one entry per CDR3 protein and no DNA. Seen in this sample are about 170,000 distinct CDR3 sequences; the ten most common clones hold over 2.5%. What was sequenced was blood. The receptor source for this set is a human donor with ulcerative colitis or Crohn's disease, or a healthy co-twin of an affected twin (not recorded which).

Here the CDR3 reads CAISESRAGTHEQFF. The V and J genes are TRBV10-3 and TRBJ2-1; TCRdb proposes TRBD1, but this gene call is untestable without DNA. CDR3 length: 15 residues. Germline V CDR1 and CDR2: ENHRY, SYGVKD.

The V and J genes are TRBV7-3 and TRBJ2-1. CDR3 length: 17 residues. Germline CDR1 is SGHTA and CDR2 is FQGTGA. CDR3: CASSLDPAGPTYNEQFF.

This chain connects TRBV18 to TRBJ2-7; TCRdb's D call of TRBD1 is untestable without DNA. This CDR3 region has 17 residues. Germline V gene lookup returns CDR1 KGHSH and CDR2 LQKENI. The CDR3 is CASSPRPLRGQSYEQYF.

The V and J genes are TRBV25-1 and TRBJ2-7; no DNA is available, so the TRBD1 call from TCRdb remains unchecked. The germline V gene encodes CDR1 MGHDK and CDR2 SYGVNS. The CDR3 sequence is 13 residues long. The CDR3 reads CASSEQGFYEQYF.

The chain joins TRBV28 to TRBJ2-4; TCRdb returns TRBD1, unconfirmable since there is no DNA. CDR1 and CDR2 (germline): MDHEN, SYDVKM. This CDR3 comprises 17 residues. CDR3 region: CASSLSDRGSAKNIQYF.

The V gene is TRBV11-2, the J gene TRBJ2-1. The CDR3 contains 18 residues. In germline, CDR1 is SGHAT, CDR2 FQNNGV. The CDR3 is CASSLEEVSNEKPNEQFF.

The chain is built from TRBV29-1 and TRBJ2-7; as DNA is missing, the TRBD2 call by TCRdb cannot be tested. The CDR3 consists of 12 residues. The V gene's germline CDR1 is SQVTM and CDR2 ANQGSEA. CDR3 residues: CSVVRGQSEQYF.

The chain employs TRBV2 and TRBJ2-4. CDR3 length: 14 amino acids. Germline values: CDR1 SNHLY, CDR2 FYNNEI. The CDR3 spells CASSEGPGKNIQYF.

V is TRBV20-1 and J is TRBJ2-7; lacking DNA, the TRBD1 call made by TCRdb goes unchecked. Germline-derived CDR1 and CDR2 are DFQATT and SNEGSKA (reference sequence). This CDR3 is 15 amino acids long. The CDR3 sequence: CSASRGQGGSYEQYF.

This sequence joins TRBV5-1 and TRBJ2-1; TCRdb gives TRBD2 as the D gene, but with no DNA this cannot be confirmed. This CDR3 has 16 residues. Germline lookup yields CDR1 SGHRS and CDR2 YFSETQ. CDR3: CASSLIPSGTYNEQFF. Supplemented by reference TRBV5-1 and TRBJ2-1, the full variable domain reads KAGVTQTPRYLIKTRGQQVTLSCSPISGHRSVSWYQQTPGQGLQFLFEYFSETQRNKGNFPGRFSGRQFSNSRSEMNVSTLELGDSALYLCASSLIPSGTYNEQFFGPGTRLTVL.